The present T cell receptor (beta chain) was sequenced within a study of beta chain features in type 1 diabetes. Per germline, CDR1 LNHNV and CDR2 YYDKDF (reference sequence). Trimming removed 3 bases from V and 5 bases from J, with 13 bases in between. This CDR3 has 14 residues. One heparinised blood draw averaging about 116 mL was given by each donor. What was sequenced were expressed TCRB transcripts, since all of the isolated RNA had been reverse transcribed. Clones were sequenced by immunoSEQ multiplex PCR, and TCRdb holds only the in-frame ones, with some missing. The sample holds about 140,000 clones, about 9.1% seen once.

The sequence derives from a woman in her thirties or forties in good health. Sequenced material: central memory CD4+ T cells from blood. The V and J genes are TRBV15 and TRBJ1-1; tentative D call: TRBD1 (6 bases). The CDR3 DNA is TGTGCCACCAGCAGCGGGCAGGGGAAGACTGAAGCTTTCTTT. Translating gives CATSSGQGKTEAFF.